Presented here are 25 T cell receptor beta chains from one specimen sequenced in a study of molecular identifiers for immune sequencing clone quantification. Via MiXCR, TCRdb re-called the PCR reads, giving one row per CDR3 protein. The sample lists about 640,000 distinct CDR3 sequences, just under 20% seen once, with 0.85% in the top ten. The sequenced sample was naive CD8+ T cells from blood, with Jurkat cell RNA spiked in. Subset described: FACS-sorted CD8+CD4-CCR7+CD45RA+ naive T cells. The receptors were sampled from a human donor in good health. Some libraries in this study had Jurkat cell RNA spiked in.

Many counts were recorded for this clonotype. The CDR3 DNA follows: TGTGCCAGCAGCCCACGACAAACCGATTACACAGATACGCAGTATTTT. Amino acid sequence: CASSPRQTDYTDTQYF. This rearrangement joins TRBV21-1 to TRBJ2-3. TRBV21-1 is termed a pseudogene. This CDR3 region has 16 residues.

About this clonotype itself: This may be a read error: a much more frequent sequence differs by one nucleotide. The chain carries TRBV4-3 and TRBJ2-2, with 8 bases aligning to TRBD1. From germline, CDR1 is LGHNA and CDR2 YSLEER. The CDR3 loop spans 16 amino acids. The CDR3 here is CASSKDRVGNTGELLF. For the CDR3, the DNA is TGCGCCAGCAGCAAGGACAGGGTCGGGAACACCGGGGAGCTGCTTTTT.

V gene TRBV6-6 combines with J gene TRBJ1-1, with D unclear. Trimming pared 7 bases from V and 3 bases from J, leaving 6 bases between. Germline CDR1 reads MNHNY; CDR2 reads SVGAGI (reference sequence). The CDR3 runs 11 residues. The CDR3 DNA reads TGTGCCAGCACATCACACACTGAAGCTTTCTTT. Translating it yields CASTSHTEAFF.

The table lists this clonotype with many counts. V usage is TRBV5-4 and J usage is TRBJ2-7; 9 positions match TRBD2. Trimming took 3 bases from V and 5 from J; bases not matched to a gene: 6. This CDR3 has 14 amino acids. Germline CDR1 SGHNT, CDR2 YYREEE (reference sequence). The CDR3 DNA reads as TGTGCCAGCAGCTGGGGGCTAGCGGGGAACGAGCAGTACTTC. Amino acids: CASSWGLAGNEQYF.

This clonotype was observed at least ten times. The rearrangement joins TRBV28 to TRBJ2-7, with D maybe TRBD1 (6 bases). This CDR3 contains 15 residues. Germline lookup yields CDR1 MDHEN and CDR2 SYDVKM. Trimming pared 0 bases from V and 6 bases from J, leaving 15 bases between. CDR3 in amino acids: CASSLWGARSPEQYF. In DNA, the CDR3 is TGTGCCAGCAGTTTATGGGGGGCGCGGAGCCCCGAGCAGTACTTC.

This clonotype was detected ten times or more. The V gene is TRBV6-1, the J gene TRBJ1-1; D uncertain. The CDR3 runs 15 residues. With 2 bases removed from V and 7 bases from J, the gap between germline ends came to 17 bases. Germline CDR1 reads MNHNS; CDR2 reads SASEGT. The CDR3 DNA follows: TGTGCCAGCAGTGAAATAAGGCCAGTCAGTAATGAAGCTTTCTTT. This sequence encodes CASSEIRPVSNEAFF.

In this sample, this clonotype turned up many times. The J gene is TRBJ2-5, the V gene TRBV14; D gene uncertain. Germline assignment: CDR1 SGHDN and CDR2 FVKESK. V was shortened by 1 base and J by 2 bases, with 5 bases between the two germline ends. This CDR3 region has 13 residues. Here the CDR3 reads CASSQAQQETQYF. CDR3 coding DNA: TGTGCCAGCAGCCAAGCACAGCAAGAGACCCAGTACTTC.

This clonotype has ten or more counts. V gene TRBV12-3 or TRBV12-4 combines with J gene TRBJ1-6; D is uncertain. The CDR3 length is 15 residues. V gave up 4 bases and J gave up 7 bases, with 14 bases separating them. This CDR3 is CASSSPGVGNSPLHF. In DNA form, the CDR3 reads TGTGCCAGCAGTTCCCCCGGGGTAGGGAATTCACCCCTCCACTTT.

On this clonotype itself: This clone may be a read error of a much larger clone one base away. In DNA form, the CDR3 reads TGTGCCAGCAGTTACAGGGACCGGAGCGCAGATACGCAGTATTTT. Translated, it gives CASSYRDRSADTQYF. V and J are TRBV6-2 or TRBV6-3 and TRBJ2-3, with D perhaps assigned TRBD1 or TRBD2 (5 bases each). The CDR3 has 15 amino acids. Per the germline V gene, CDR1 is MNHEY and CDR2 is SVGEGT. Trimming cost V 2 bases and J 4 bases, with 13 bases left between them.

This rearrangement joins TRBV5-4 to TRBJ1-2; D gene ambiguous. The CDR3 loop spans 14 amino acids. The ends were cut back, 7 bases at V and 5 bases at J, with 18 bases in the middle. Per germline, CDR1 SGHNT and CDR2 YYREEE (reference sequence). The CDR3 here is CASRNSGSAYGYTF. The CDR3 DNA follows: TGTGCCAGCCGAAACTCGGGCAGCGCATATGGCTACACCTTC.

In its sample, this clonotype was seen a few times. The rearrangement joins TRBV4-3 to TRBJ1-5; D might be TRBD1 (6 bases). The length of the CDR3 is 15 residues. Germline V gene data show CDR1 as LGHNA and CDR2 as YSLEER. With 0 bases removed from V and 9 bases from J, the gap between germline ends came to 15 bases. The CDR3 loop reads CASSQDWQGMAPQHF. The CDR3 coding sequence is TGCGCCAGCAGCCAAGATTGGCAGGGGATGGCGCCCCAGCATTTT.

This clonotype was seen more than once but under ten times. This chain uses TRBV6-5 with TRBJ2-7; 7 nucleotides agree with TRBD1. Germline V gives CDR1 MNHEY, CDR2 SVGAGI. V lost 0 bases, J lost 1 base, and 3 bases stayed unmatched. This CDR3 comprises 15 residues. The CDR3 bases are TGTGCCAGCAGTTACTCCGAGGGGGCATCCTACGAGCAGTACTTC. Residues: CASSYSEGASYEQYF.

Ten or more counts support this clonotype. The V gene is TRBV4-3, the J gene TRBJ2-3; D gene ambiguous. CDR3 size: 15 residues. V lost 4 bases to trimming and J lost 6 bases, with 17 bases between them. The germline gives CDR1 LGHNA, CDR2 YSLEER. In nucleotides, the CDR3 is TGCGCCAGCAGCCCCGGACCGATGGAGTCGGATACGCAGTATTTT. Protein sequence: CASSPGPMESDTQYF.

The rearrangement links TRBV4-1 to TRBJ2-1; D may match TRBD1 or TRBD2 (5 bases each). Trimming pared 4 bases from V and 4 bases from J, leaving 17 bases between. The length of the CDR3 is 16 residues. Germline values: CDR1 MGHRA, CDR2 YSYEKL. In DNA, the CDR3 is TGCGCCAGCAGCCGAGAGGGACCCCCGGGGTACAATGAGCAGTTCTTC. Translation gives CASSREGPPGYNEQFF.

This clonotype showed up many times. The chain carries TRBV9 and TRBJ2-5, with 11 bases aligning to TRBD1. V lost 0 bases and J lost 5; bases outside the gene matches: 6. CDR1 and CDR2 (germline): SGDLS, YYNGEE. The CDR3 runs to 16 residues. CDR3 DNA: TGTGCCAGCAGCGTAGCGGACAGGGGGCTAGGCGAGACCCAGTACTTC. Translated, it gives CASSVADRGLGETQYF.

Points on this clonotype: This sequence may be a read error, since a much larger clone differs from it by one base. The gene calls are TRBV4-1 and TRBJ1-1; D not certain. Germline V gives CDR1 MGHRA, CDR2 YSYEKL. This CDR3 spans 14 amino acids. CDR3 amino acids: CPSSQDRSLVEAFF. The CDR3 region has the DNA TGCCCCAGCAGCCAAGATCGTTCCCTCGTTGAAGCTTTCTTT.

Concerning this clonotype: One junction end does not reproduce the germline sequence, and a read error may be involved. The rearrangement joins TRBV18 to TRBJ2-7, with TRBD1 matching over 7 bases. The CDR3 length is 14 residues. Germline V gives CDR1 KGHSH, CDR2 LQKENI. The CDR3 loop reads CVSSSRDSRYEQYF. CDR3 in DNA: TGTGTCAGCTCATCCCGGGACAGTCGCTACGAGCAGTACTTC.

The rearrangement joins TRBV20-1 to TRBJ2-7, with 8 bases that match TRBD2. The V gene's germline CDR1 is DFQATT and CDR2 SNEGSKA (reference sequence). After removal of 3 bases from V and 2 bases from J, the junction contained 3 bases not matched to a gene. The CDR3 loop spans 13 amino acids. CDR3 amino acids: CSASGGATYEQYF. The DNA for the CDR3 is TGCAGTGCTAGCGGGGGGGCCACCTACGAGCAGTACTTC.

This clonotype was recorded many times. The CDR3 DNA reads TGTGCCAGCAGTTCTAGTCCCCGGGGTTTGACAGTCCAAGAGACCCAGTACTTC. Encoded protein: CASSSSPRGLTVQETQYF. The chain has TRBV28 and TRBJ2-5, with D tentatively TRBD1 or TRBD2 (5 bases each). The CDR3 has 18 residues. The ends were cut back, 4 bases at V and 1 base at J, with 22 bases in the middle. CDR1 MDHEN and CDR2 SYDVKM come from the germline V gene.

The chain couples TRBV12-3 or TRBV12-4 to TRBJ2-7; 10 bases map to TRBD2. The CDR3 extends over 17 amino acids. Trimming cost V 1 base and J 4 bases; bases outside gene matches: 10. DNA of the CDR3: TGTGCCAGCAGTTTAGGGCTACTAGCGGGGCAGACTTACGAGCAGTACTTC. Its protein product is CASSLGLLAGQTYEQYF.

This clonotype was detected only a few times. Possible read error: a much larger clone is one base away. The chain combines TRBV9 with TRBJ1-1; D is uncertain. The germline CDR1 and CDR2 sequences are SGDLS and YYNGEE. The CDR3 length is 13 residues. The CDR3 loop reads CASSQPRGTEALF. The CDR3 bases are TGTGCCTCCTCCCAACCAAGAGGCACTGAAGCTCTCTTT. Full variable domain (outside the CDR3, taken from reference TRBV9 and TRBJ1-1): DSGVTQTPKHLITATGQRVTLRCSPRSGDLSVYWYQQSLDQGLQFLIQYYNGEERAKGNILERFSAQQFPDLHSELNLSSLELGDSALYFCASSQPRGTEALFGQGTRLTVV.

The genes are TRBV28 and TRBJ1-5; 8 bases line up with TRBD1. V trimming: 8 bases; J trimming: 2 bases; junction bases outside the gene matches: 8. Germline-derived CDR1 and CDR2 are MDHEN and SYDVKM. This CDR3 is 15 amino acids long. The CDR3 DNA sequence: TGTGCCAGCGGGTACAGGGGGGACGGCAATCAGCCCCAGCATTTT. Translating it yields CASGYRGDGNQPQHF.

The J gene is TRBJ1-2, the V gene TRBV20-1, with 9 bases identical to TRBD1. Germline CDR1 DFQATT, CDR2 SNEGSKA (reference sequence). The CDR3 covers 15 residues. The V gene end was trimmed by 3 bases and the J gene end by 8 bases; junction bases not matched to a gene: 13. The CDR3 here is CSASITRDRDYGYTF. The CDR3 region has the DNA TGCAGTGCTAGTATAACCCGGGACAGGGATTACGGCTACACCTTC.

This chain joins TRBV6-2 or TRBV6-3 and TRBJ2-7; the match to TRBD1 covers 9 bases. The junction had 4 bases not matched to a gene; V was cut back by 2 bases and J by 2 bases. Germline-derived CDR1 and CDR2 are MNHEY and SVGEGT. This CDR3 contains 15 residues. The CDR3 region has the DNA TGTGCCAGCAGTTACCGGACAGGGGACCCCTACGAGCAGTACTTC. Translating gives CASSYRTGDPYEQYF.

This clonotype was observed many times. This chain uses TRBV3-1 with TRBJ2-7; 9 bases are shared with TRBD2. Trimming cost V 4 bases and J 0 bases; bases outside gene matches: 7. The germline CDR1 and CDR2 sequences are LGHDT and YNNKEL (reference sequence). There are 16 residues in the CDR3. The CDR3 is CASSLRTSVSSYEQYF. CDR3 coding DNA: TGTGCCAGCAGCCTGAGGACTAGCGTTAGCTCCTACGAGCAGTACTTC.